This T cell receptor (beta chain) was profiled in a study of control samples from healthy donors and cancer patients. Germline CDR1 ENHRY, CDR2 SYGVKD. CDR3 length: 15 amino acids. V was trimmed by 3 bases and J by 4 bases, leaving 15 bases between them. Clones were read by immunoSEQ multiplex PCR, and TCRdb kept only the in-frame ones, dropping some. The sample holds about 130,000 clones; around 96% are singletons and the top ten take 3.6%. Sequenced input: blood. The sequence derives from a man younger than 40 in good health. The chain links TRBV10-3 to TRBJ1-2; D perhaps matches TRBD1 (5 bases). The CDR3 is CAISEWLGEGYGYTF. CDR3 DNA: TGTGCCATCAGTGAATGGTTGGGGGAGGGCTATGGCTACACCTTC.